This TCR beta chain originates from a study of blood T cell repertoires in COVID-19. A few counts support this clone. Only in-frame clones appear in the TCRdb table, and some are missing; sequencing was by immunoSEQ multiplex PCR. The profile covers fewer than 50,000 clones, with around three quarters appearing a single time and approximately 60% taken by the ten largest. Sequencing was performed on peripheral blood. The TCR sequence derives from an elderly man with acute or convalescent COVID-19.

The CDR3 coding sequence is TGTGCCAGCAGTTATGGACAGATCAATCAGCCCCAGCATTTT. Translation: CASSYGQINQPQHF. V usage is TRBV28 and J usage is TRBJ1-5; tentative D call: TRBD1 (6 bases). Germline V CDR1 and CDR2: MDHEN, SYDVKM. This CDR3 is 14 amino acids long. The ends were cut back, 4 bases at V and 3 bases at J, with 10 bases in the middle. Together with reference TRBV28 and TRBJ1-5, the CDR3 gives the full variable domain: DVKVTQSSRYLVKRTGEKVFLECVQDMDHENMFWYRQDPGLGLRLIYFSYDVKMKEKGDIPEGYSVSREKKERFSLILESASTNQTSMYLCASSYGQINQPQHFGDGTRLSIL.